This T cell receptor (beta chain) derives from a study of beta chain features in type 1 diabetes. The germline V gene has CDR1 SGHNT and CDR2 YYREEE (reference sequence). There are 19 residues in the CDR3. J was trimmed by 1 base and V by 3 bases; bases with no gene match: 12. Points from the study as a whole: There was a moderate but significant shortening of TCRB CDR3s in all four CD4+ subsets of Type 1 diabetes patients.

The table lists this clone with a count of one. The antigen remains undetermined. Sequencing targeted expressed TCRB transcripts, as all isolated RNA had been reverse transcribed. Generated by immunoSEQ multiplex PCR, the TCRdb table keeps only in-frame clones and is missing some. In the table there are 550,000 to 850,000 clones, 13% of which are singletons. V usage is TRBV5-4 and J usage is TRBJ2-1, with 11 bases matching TRBD2. The clonotype originates from a young man with type 1 diabetes. The sequenced sample consisted of naive CD4+ T cells from blood. The CDR3 sequence is CASSSPPSSGGFSYNEQFF. For the CDR3, the DNA is TGTGCCAGCAGCTCACCCCCGTCTAGCGGGGGGTTTTCCTACAATGAGCAGTTCTTC.